One sample yielded the 8 T cell receptor beta chains listed below, sequenced in a study of blood T cell repertoires in COVID-19 (dated by TCRdb to 2019 to 2021). The library was prepared using the immunoSEQ multiplex PCR assay. This is the immuneACCESS table as TCRdb keeps it, with only in-frame sequences that have V and J called. A part of the clones is gone; compared with another copy, unresolved V genes explain less than half, and the rest is unexplained. This sample holds about 37,000 clones; about 90% were observed only once. About 15% of the sample comes from the top ten. Sequencing was carried out using peripheral blood. These receptors were obtained from a woman in her twenties or thirties in a cohort sampled during active COVID-19.

This chain links TRBV4-2 with TRBJ2-7; 8 bases fit TRBD2. The CDR3 length is 13 residues. The V gene end was trimmed by 6 bases and the J gene end by 6 bases; junction bases not matched to a gene: 7. The germline V gene has CDR1 LGHNA and CDR2 YNFKEQ. In DNA, the CDR3 is TGTGCCAGCAGTATAGCGGGAACTGGCGAGCAGTACTTC. It specifies CASSIAGTGEQYF.

The chain combines TRBV6-4 with TRBJ1-5; 10 bases fit TRBD1. In germline, CDR1 is MRHNA, CDR2 SNTAGT. V trimming: 6 bases; J trimming: 0 bases; junction bases outside the gene matches: 11. The CDR3 length is 18 residues. The CDR3 region has the DNA TGTGCCAGCAGGAGAAATCCGGGACAGGGGTTTAGCAATCAGCCCCAGCATTTT. This codes for CASRRNPGQGFSNQPQHF.

The DNA of the CDR3 is TGCGCCAGCAGCCAAGACTACGGGACAGGGGGAACCAATGAGCAGTTCTTC. It encodes CASSQDYGTGGTNEQFF. V and J are TRBV4-3 and TRBJ2-1, with 11 bases lining up with TRBD1. Germline V lookup: CDR1 LGHNA, CDR2 YSLEER. CDR3 size: 17 residues. Trimming cost V 0 bases and J 6 bases; bases outside gene matches: 7.

V and J are TRBV15 and TRBJ2-5, with D possibly being TRBD1 (6 bases). Germline V gene data show CDR1 as LNHNV and CDR2 as YYDKDF (reference sequence). Trimming removed 0 bases from V and 4 bases from J, with 18 bases in between. The CDR3 extends over 17 amino acids. The CDR3 DNA follows: TGTGCCACCAGCAGAGATCCGGCCAGGGGATTTGGAGAGACCCAGTACTTC. The encoded protein is CATSRDPARGFGETQYF. The full variable domain, completed using reference TRBV15 and TRBJ2-5, is DAMVIQNPRYQVTQFGKPVTLSCSQTLNHNVMYWYQQKSSQAPKLLFHYYDKDFNNEADTPDNFQSRRPNTSFCFLDIRSPGLGDTAMYLCATSRDPARGFGETQYFGPGTRLLVL.

This chain links TRBV7-8 with TRBJ2-2; 9 bases fit TRBD2. The V segment lost 1 base and the J segment 0 bases; nucleotides outside the gene matches: 6. The CDR3 runs 18 residues. Germline CDR1 SGHVS, CDR2 FQNEAQ. In DNA, the CDR3 is TGTGCCAGCAGCTTAGACCGAGCGGGGGGACCGAACACCGGGGAGCTGTTTTTT. Amino acids: CASSLDRAGGPNTGELFF. The whole variable domain, remainder taken from reference TRBV7-8 and TRBJ2-2, is GAGVSQSPRYKVAKRGQDVALRCDPISGHVSLFWYQQALGQGPEFLTYFQNEAQLDKSGLPSDRFFAERPEGSVSTLKIQRTQQEDSAVYLCASSLDRAGGPNTGELFFGEGSRLTVL.

The chain has TRBV5-4 and TRBJ1-1; no definite D call. The CDR3 is 12 amino acids. CDR1 is SGHNT, CDR2 YYREEE, per germline (reference sequence). V lost 4 bases and J 1 base, leaving 5 bases between the germline ends. CDR3 nucleotides: TGTGCCAGCAGCCCGCGGAACACTGAAGCTTTCTTT. It translates to CASSPRNTEAFF.

This chain connects TRBV5-4 to TRBJ2-7, with 13 positions matching TRBD2. From germline, CDR1 is SGHNT and CDR2 YYREEE (reference sequence). V lost 1 base to trimming and J lost 5 bases; unmatched junction nucleotides: 9. This CDR3 contains 17 residues. In nucleotides, the CDR3 is TGTGCCAGCAGCTTGACTAGCGGGAGGGTCAACGGTCACGAGCAGTACTTC. Translated: CASSLTSGRVNGHEQYF.

This clone was detected a few times. The CDR3 nucleotides read TGTGCCAGTAGTGCCCTGAACAGGGGGCGAGATGGGACTGAAGCTTTCTTT. Protein sequence: CASSALNRGRDGTEAFF. V is TRBV19 and J is TRBJ1-1; 9 bases are shared with TRBD1. In germline, CDR1 is LNHDA, CDR2 SQIVND (reference sequence). Trimming removed 5 bases from V and 5 bases from J; junction bases left unmatched: 15. The CDR3 is 17 residues long.